These T cell receptor beta chains were read from a single sample in a study of tumor-infiltrating lymphocytes in primary liver carcinoma. TCRdb re-called the multiplex PCR reads through MiXCR, storing one row per CDR3 protein. The sample carries about 70,000 distinct CDR3 sequences, almost 70% recorded once. Sequences were obtained from liver tumor tissue from sampling region 4. These receptors were obtained from a man in his forties with primary liver carcinoma and hepatitis B virus infection. Both conserved end residues are part of each CDR3. The D gene is left open where the match is weak. Clone size is stated in some rows and not others, as once, few, many or a class when expanded.

J gene,D gene,V gene,clone size,CDR3 DNA,CDR3 protein
TRBJ2-7,-,TRBV29-1,-,TGCGGCGTCCTAGGGGGCGGGGACGAGCAGTACTTC,CGVLGGGDEQYF
TRBJ2-6,-,TRBV6-4,-,TGTGCCAGCAGTGACGACAGCTCTGGGGTCAACGTCCTGACTTTC,CASSDDSSGVNVLTF
TRBJ1-1,-,TRBV29-1,many,TGCAGCGTTGCAGGGACGGTATTGAACACTGAAGCTTTCTTT,CSVAGTVLNTEAFF
TRBJ2-2,TRBD1,TRBV6-5,once,TGTGCCAGCAGATACACTTTACCGGGACAGATAAACACCGGGGAGCTGCTTTTT,CASRYTLPGQINTGELLF
TRBJ2-2,-,TRBV10-3,many,TGTGCCATCAAGAGCGGGTCGAACACCGGGGAGCTGTTTTTT,CAIKSGSNTGELFF
TRBJ2-7,TRBD2,TRBV18,-,TGTGCCAGCTCACCCGCCGGGGGGGGGCGGTCCTACGAGCAGTACTTC,CASSPAGGGRSYEQYF
TRBJ2-1,TRBD2,TRBV7-9,-,TGTGCCAGCAGCCCCGCCGTCCTAGCGGGATTCTCCTACAATGAGCAGTTCTTC,CASSPAVLAGFSYNEQFF
TRBJ2-2,-,TRBV4-1,-,TGCGCCAGCAACCAAGATCAGGTGAGCACCGGGGAGCTGTTTTTT,CASNQDQVSTGELFF
TRBJ2-3,-,TRBV10-2,-,TGCGCCGGCAGTGAGTCCGGGGATGAGGGTCAGCCCCAGTATTTT,CAGSESGDEGQPQYF
TRBJ1-1,-,TRBV6-6,-,TGTGCTAGCAGTCCGGGACATGGTAACACTGAAGCTTTCTTT,CASSPGHGNTEAFF
TRBJ2-3,TRBD2,TRBV11-2,-,TGTGCTAGCAGCCCCCCGACTAGCGACAGTACAGATACGCAGTATTTT,CASSPPTSDSTDTQYF
TRBJ2-5,TRBD2,TRBV6-5,-,TGTGCAAGCAGTAACGGACTAGCGGGAGTTTACCAAGATACCCAGTACTTC,CASSNGLAGVYQDTQYF
TRBJ2-2,-,TRBV6-5,many,TGTGCCAGCAGTTACCTCGACTCCGACACCGGGGAGCTGTTTTTT,CASSYLDSDTGELFF
TRBJ2-7,-,TRBV12-3/TRBV12-4,-,TGTGCCAGCATACTACAGGGCTACAAGCAGTACTTC,CASILQGYKQYF
TRBJ1-4,-,TRBV5-6,many,TGTGCCAGCAGCTTGAAGGGCACGGCTGAAAAACTGTTTTTT,CASSLKGTAEKLFF
TRBJ2-3,-,TRBV6-2/TRBV6-3,many,TGTGCCAGCAGTTACTCGACCGGGGGTTCTGAAGATACGCAGTATTTT,CASSYSTGGSEDTQYF
TRBJ2-3,-,TRBV7-8,-,TGTGCCAGCAGCTTAGATTTAAGTGGAGTTAGCACAGATACGCAGTATTTT,CASSLDLSGVSTDTQYF
TRBJ2-1,-,TRBV11-2,-,TGTGCCAGCAGCTTAAATGATGGCTATGGGCAGTTCTTT,CASSLNDGYGQFF
TRBJ2-3,TRBD1,TRBV6-1,-,TGTACCAGCAGTGTAGACAGGGGCAATCAGCCCCAGTATTTT,CTSSVDRGNQPQYF
TRBJ2-3,-,TRBV20-1,-,TGCAGTGCTAGAGGGAACGTGGTTAGCACAGATACGCAGTATTTT,CSARGNVVSTDTQYF
TRBJ2-3,TRBD2,TRBV7-8,medium-sized,TGTGCCAGCGGTGTAGCGGGACCAGATACGCAGTATTTT,CASGVAGPDTQYF
TRBJ2-7,-,TRBV4-1,-,TGCGCCAACAGCCGTGACTACAACTACGAGCAGTACTTC,CANSRDYNYEQYF
TRBJ2-5,-,TRBV28,medium-sized,TGTGCCAGCAGTTTCAGACGGGAGACCCAGTACTTC,CASSFRRETQYF
TRBJ2-1,TRBD1,TRBV28,many,TGTGCCAGCAGGGGACCGGGACAGGGGGCCGGTGAGCAGTTCTTC,CASRGPGQGAGEQFF
TRBJ2-1,-,TRBV29-1,-,TGCAGCAGTGGGCCCGCCTCCTACAATGAGCAATTCTTC,CSSGPASYNEQFF
TRBJ2-3,TRBD2,TRBV11-1,-,TGCTCCAGCAGCCTCGGGACTAGCGCACAAACAGATACGCAGTATTTT,CSSSLGTSAQTDTQYF
TRBJ2-7,TRBD1,TRBV29-1,-,TGCAGCGTTGAGTGTCGGGACAGGGGTTACAATGAGCAGTACTTC,CSVECRDRGYNEQYF
TRBJ1-1,TRBD1,TRBV18,once,TGTGCCAGCTCACCACAGGCGACAGGGGCGAACACTGGAGCTTTCTTT,CASSPQATGANTGAFF
TRBJ2-1,-,TRBV11-2,-,TGTGCCAGCAGTACAGAGGGCCCTGGGAATGAGCGGTTCTTC,CASSTEGPGNERFF
TRBJ1-2,-,TRBV11-2,-,TGTGCCAGCAGCTTAGATATATCCAGTTACTATGGTTACACCTTC,CASSLDISSYYGYTF
TRBJ2-3,-,TRBV11-2,-,TGTGCCGGTGGGGCACTGGAGTCCGCAGATACACAGTATTTT,CAGGALESADTQYF
TRBJ2-1,-,TRBV6-1,-,TGTGCCAGCAGTAAATTGGCTAGGGGGTGCAATGAGCAGTTCTTC,CASSKLARGCNEQFF
TRBJ2-3,-,TRBV11-2,-,TGTGCCAGCAGCCAAGGAACTCCAGGCATAGATACACAGTATTTT,CASSQGTPGIDTQYF
TRBJ1-3,-,TRBV12-3/TRBV12-4,once,TGTGCCAACAGTTTTGGTGGGGGAGGTGGAAATACCATATATTTT,CANSFGGGGGNTIYF
TRBJ2-1,TRBD2,TRBV29-1,once,TGCGGCGTTCACCTCCGTTACCTTATAGCGGGAGGGCCAGTTGACTACTACAATGAGCAGTTCTTC,CGVHLRYLIAGGPVDYYNEQFF
TRBJ2-2,TRBD2,TRBV6-5,once,TGTGCCAGCAGAACAATAGCGGGACTCAGGGGGCTGTTTTTT,CASRTIAGLRGLFF
TRBJ2-1,-,TRBV7-2,-,TGTGCCAGCAGCTTACTAGCGACGAGCTCCTACAATGAGCAGTTCTTC,CASSLLATSSYNEQFF
TRBJ2-1,TRBD2,TRBV11-1,-,TGTGTCAGCAGCCTGGGGCTAGCGGGAGATGTTGACGATGAGCAGTTCTTC,CVSSLGLAGDVDDEQFF
TRBJ2-7,-,TRBV20-1,-,TGCAGTGCTCAGGGTTTGGGGAACTACGAGCAGTACTTC,CSAQGLGNYEQYF
TRBJ2-3,TRBD1,TRBV5-6,few,TGTGCCAGCAGCCGGAGGACAGGGAGAGCCTTAGGTAAGCAGTATTTT,CASSRRTGRALGKQYF
TRBJ2-3,TRBD2,TRBV11-1,-,TGTGCCAGCGCGGGGGGAGCTGGCACAGATACACTGTATTTT,CASAGGAGTDTLYF
TRBJ2-7,-,TRBV5-1,many,TGCGCCAGCAGCCCAAAAACCGGCCCCTACGAGCAGTACTTC,CASSPKTGPYEQYF
TRBJ2-1,TRBD2,TRBV4-2,-,TGTGCTAACAGCCAGAGCGGGAGGGGGGACAATGAGCAGTTCTTC,CANSQSGRGDNEQFF
TRBJ2-3,TRBD1,TRBV12-3/TRBV12-4,-,TGTGCCAGCAGTTTGGGACAGGGACCTTCTGGCACGGATACGCAGTATTTT,CASSLGQGPSGTDTQYF
TRBJ1-4,-,TRBV7-2,-,TGTGTCAGCAGCTTAGTAAGACAAGCAACTAATGAAAAACTGTTTTTT,CVSSLVRQATNEKLFF